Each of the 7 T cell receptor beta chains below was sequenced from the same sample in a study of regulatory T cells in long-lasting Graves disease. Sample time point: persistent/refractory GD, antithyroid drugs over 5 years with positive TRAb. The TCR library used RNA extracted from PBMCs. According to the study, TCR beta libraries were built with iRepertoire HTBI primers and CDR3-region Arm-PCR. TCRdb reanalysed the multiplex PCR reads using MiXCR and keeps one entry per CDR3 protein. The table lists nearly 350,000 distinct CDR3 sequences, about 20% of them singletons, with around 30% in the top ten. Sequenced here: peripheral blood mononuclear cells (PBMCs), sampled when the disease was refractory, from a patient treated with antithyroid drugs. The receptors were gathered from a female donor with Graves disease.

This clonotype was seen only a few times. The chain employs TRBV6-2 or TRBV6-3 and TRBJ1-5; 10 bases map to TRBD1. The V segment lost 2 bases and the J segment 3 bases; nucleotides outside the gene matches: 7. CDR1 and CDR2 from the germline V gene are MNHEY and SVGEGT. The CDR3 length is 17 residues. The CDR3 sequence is CASSYPRDRGFNQPQHF. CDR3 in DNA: TGTGCCAGCAGTTACCCCCGGGACAGGGGATTCAATCAGCCCCAGCATTTT.

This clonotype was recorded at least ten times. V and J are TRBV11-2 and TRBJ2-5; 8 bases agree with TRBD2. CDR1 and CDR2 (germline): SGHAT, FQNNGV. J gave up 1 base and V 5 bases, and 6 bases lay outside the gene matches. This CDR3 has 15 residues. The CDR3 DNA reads TGTGCCAGCAGCCCAAGCGGGGGCCGCCAAGAGACCCAGTACTTC. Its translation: CASSPSGGRQETQYF.

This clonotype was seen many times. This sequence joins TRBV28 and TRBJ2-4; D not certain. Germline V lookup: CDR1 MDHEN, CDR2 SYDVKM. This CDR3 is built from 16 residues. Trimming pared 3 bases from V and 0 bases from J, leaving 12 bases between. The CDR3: CASSFGRLLAKNIQYF. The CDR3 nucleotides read TGTGCCAGCAGTTTCGGACGGCTACTAGCCAAAAACATTCAGTACTTC. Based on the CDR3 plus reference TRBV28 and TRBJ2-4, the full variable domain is DVKVTQSSRYLVKRTGEKVFLECVQDMDHENMFWYRQDPGLGLRLIYFSYDVKMKEKGDIPEGYSVSREKKERFSLILESASTNQTSMYLCASSFGRLLAKNIQYFGAGTRLSVL.

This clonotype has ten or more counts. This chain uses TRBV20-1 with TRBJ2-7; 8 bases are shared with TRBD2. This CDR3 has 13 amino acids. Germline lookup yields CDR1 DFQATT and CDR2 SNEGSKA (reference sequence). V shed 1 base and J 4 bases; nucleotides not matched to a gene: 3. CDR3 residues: CSARAGGRYEQYF. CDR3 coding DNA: TGCAGTGCTAGAGCGGGAGGGCGGTACGAGCAGTACTTC.

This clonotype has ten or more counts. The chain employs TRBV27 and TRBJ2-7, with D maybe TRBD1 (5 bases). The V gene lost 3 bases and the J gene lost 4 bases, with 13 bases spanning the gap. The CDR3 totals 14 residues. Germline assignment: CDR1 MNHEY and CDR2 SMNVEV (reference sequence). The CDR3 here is CASSLTVKRYEQYF. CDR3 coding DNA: TGTGCCAGCAGTTTGACAGTCAAAAGGTACGAGCAGTACTTC.

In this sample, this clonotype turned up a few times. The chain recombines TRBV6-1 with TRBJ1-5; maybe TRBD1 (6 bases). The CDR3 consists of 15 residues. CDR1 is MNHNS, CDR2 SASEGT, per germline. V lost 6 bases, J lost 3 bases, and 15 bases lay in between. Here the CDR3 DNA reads TGTGCCAGCAGAGCCTCCGGGACACCCAATCAGCCCCAGCATTTT. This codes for CASRASGTPNQPQHF.

The CDR3 protein is CATSPDRAGNTIYF. The CDR3 bases are TGTGCCACCAGTCCGGACAGGGCTGGAAACACCATATATTTT. This chain links TRBV15 with TRBJ1-3; 8 bases align to TRBD1. J lost 2 bases, V lost 6 bases, and 3 bases had no gene match. The CDR3 covers 14 residues. The germline gives CDR1 LNHNV, CDR2 YYDKDF (reference sequence).